This T cell receptor beta chain was recorded in a study of persistence of HIV-infected CD4 T cells. Study-wide background: Donors had been on suppressive ART for a median of roughly eight years.

Stimulation used 10 ug/mL lysate from CMV-infected fibroblasts. CD40L/CD69 double-negative CD45RO-high memory CD4+ T cells were collected. Anti-CD28/CD49d costimulation, CD40-blocking antibody and enfuvirtide were given to CD8-depleted PBMCs for 15 to 20 hours. Note on this clone: Antigen specificity is unknown.

Sequencing used immunoSEQ version 4 in survey mode. Profiling relied on immunoSEQ multiplex PCR, and the TCRdb table lists in-frame clones only, not all of them. In the table there are 45,000 to 55,000 clones, 70% to 80% of which are singletons. The sample here was CD4+ T cells sorted from PBMCs after approximately 20-hour stimulation, taken from a patient who received antiretroviral therapy. The clonotype originates from an adult man with HIV who was CMV-seropositive.

This CDR3 is CASSETTRTVISSYEQYF. For the CDR3, the DNA is TGTGCCAGCAGTGAAACCACTAGGACGGTTATAAGCTCCTACGAGCAGTACTTC. The rearrangement links TRBV6-1 to TRBJ2-7, with a tentative D call TRBD2 (5 bases). The CDR3 runs to 18 residues. The germline CDR1 and CDR2 sequences are MNHNS and SASEGT. Trimming stripped 2 bases from V and 0 bases from J, with 20 bases between.